The 28 T cell receptor beta chains below come from one sample, sequenced in a study of cytomegalovirus exposure and HLA in healthy donors. Vbeta (60) and Jbeta (13) primers were used in the PCR. Clones were sequenced by immunoSEQ multiplex PCR, and TCRdb holds only the in-frame ones, with some missing. The listing contains 190,000 or so clones. The sample taken for sequencing was PBMCs. The source is a boy aged 5-17 years in good health and CMV-seronegative.

V is TRBV15 and J is TRBJ1-5; TRBD1 might be the D (6 bases). Trimming took off 0 bases at V and 6 bases at J, with 18 bases between the two ends. Germline CDR1 and CDR2: LNHNV and YYDKDF (reference sequence). The CDR3 has 17 residues. CDR3 sequence (DNA): TGTGCCACCAGCAGAGAAATAAGCGAGGGGGTAGTTCAGCCCCAGCATTTT. As protein: CATSREISEGVVQPQHF.

The chain carries TRBV6-5 and TRBJ2-2, with D maybe TRBD1 (6 bases). The germline CDR1 and CDR2 sequences are MNHEY and SVGAGI. Trimming stripped 5 bases from V and 0 bases from J, with 10 bases between. CDR3 length: 15 residues. CDR3 coding DNA: TGTGCCAGCAGTCGGGACACTACGAACACCGGGGAGCTGTTTTTT. Translated, it gives CASSRDTTNTGELFF.

This chain uses TRBV2 with TRBJ2-5; the D gene is possibly TRBD2 (6 bases). V shed 4 bases and J shed 4 bases, with 16 bases lying between them. The germline V gene encodes CDR1 SNHLY and CDR2 FYNNEI. The CDR3 loop spans 15 amino acids. In DNA, the CDR3 is TGTGCCAGCAGTGGGGGGGTGTCGGTAGGAGAGACCCAGTACTTC. Protein sequence: CASSGGVSVGETQYF.

The chain joins TRBV30 to TRBJ1-2; TRBD1 matches 7 bases. Germline V gene data show CDR1 as GTSNPN and CDR2 as SVGIG (reference sequence). With V trimmed by 3 bases and J by 7 bases, 5 bases remained unmatched. The CDR3 is made up of 12 amino acids. CDR3 amino acids: CAWSVGQPGYTF. The CDR3 DNA sequence: TGTGCCTGGAGCGTGGGACAGCCTGGCTACACCTTC. Based on the CDR3 plus reference TRBV30 and TRBJ1-2, the full variable domain is SQTIHQWPATLVQPVGSPLSLECTVEGTSNPNLYWYRQAAGRGLQLLFYSVGIGQISSEVPQNLSASRPQDRQFILSSKKLLLSDSGFYLCAWSVGQPGYTFGSGTRLTVV.

This chain links TRBV9 with TRBJ1-1, with 11 bases that match TRBD1. The length of the CDR3 is 16 residues. Trimming at V came to 0 bases and at J to 4 bases, leaving 5 bases not matched to a gene. The V gene's germline CDR1 is SGDLS and CDR2 YYNGEE. This chain's CDR3 is CASSVGTGGWITEAFF. Written as DNA, the CDR3 is TGTGCCAGCAGCGTAGGGACAGGGGGCTGGATCACTGAAGCTTTCTTT.

The chain uses TRBV4-1 and TRBJ1-6, with D unresolved. CDR3 size: 16 residues. V lost 4 bases and J 1 base, leaving 11 bases between the germline ends. The germline V gene has CDR1 MGHRA and CDR2 YSYEKL. The CDR3 DNA follows: TGCGCCAGCAGCCCTCGGGAAGGGTCCTATAATTCACCCCTCCACTTT. This gives the protein CASSPREGSYNSPLHF.

V is TRBV28 and J is TRBJ1-4; D ambiguous. Trimming left V 2 bases short and J 5 bases short, with 9 bases between. CDR3 size: 14 residues. The germline gives CDR1 MDHEN, CDR2 SYDVKM. CDR3 sequence (DNA): TGTGCCAGCAGTTTAGTGAACAGAAATGAAAAACTGTTTTTT. Amino acids: CASSLVNRNEKLFF.

This chain connects TRBV6-5 to TRBJ2-3; D gene unclear. Germline V gives CDR1 MNHEY, CDR2 SVGAGI. V was trimmed by 8 bases and J by 3 bases, leaving 9 bases between them. This CDR3 contains 12 residues. CDR3 bases: TGTGCCAGCCGATCCTATACAGATACGCAGTATTTT. It is translated as CASRSYTDTQYF.

The chain uses TRBV5-1 and TRBJ1-2, with D uncertain. This CDR3 has 13 residues. Per the germline V gene, CDR1 is SGHRS and CDR2 is YFSETQ. The V and J ends lost 3 bases and 0 bases respectively, with 6 bases between them. This CDR3 is CASSWSSNYGYTF. In nucleotides, the CDR3 is TGCGCCAGCAGCTGGAGTTCTAACTATGGCTACACCTTC.

The chain carries TRBV19 and TRBJ1-1; tentatively, D is TRBD1 (5 bases). Trimming removed 3 bases from V and 5 bases from J, with 13 bases in between. CDR3 size: 14 residues. CDR1 and CDR2 (germline): LNHDA, SQIVND (reference sequence). The CDR3 DNA sequence: TGTGCCAGTAGTATCAACGGGGGGGGGACTGAAGCTTTCTTT. The encoded protein is CASSINGGGTEAFF.

The rearrangement links TRBV18 to TRBJ2-1; 7 nucleotides align to TRBD2. The CDR3 runs 19 residues. The trim removed 3 bases at V and 3 bases at J, leaving 17 bases unmatched. Germline CDR1 KGHSH, CDR2 LQKENI. CDR3 loop: CASSPPRTRLSFDYNEQFF. In DNA form, the CDR3 reads TGTGCCAGCTCACCTCCCCGGACTAGACTTTCGTTTGACTACAATGAGCAGTTCTTC.

This rearrangement joins TRBV6-1 to TRBJ1-2, with a weak D call TRBD1 (6 bases). Deletions cut 1 base from V and 7 bases from J, with 16 bases between. Germline values: CDR1 MNHNS, CDR2 SASEGT. The length of the CDR3 is 15 residues. CDR3 residues: CASSEDGTGYGGYTF. In nucleotides, the CDR3 is TGTGCCAGCAGTGAAGACGGTACAGGGTATGGTGGCTACACCTTC.

This chain joins TRBV19 and TRBJ1-1; 8 bases align to TRBD1. V lost 6 bases, J lost 1 base, and 10 bases stayed unmatched. CDR3 size: 16 residues. Germline V gene data show CDR1 as LNHDA and CDR2 as SQIVND (reference sequence). CDR3 nucleotides: TGTGCCAGTAGCCACCCAAGACAGGGGAGGAACACTGAAGCTTTCTTT. It codes for CASSHPRQGRNTEAFF.

In DNA form, the CDR3 reads TGTGCCACCAGCAGAGAGGGCCCGGGACAGGGCCACTATGGCTACACCTTC. Protein product: CATSREGPGQGHYGYTF. The chain combines TRBV15 with TRBJ1-2; 9 bases match TRBD1. CDR1 is LNHNV and CDR2 is YYDKDF in the germline V gene (reference sequence). CDR3 length: 17 amino acids. After removal of 0 bases from V and 3 bases from J, the junction contained 8 bases not matched to a gene.

The V call is TRBV27, the J call TRBJ2-1, with 7 nucleotides matching TRBD1. Germline V lookup: CDR1 MNHEY, CDR2 SMNVEV (reference sequence). J gave up 8 bases and V 5 bases, and 12 bases lay outside the gene matches. This CDR3 is built from 15 residues. In nucleotides, the CDR3 is TGTGCCAGCAGTGGCGGGTCAGGGGGTCCCCATGAGCAGTTCTTC. Protein: CASSGGSGGPHEQFF.

The chain links TRBV28 to TRBJ2-1; 10 bases are a match to TRBD1. The CDR3 is made up of 15 amino acids. Trimming removed 2 bases from V and 2 bases from J; junction bases left unmatched: 0. Germline V gives CDR1 MDHEN, CDR2 SYDVKM. CDR3: CASSLDRGPYNEQFF. The DNA of the CDR3 is TGTGCCAGCAGTTTAGACAGGGGGCCCTACAATGAGCAGTTCTTC.

The rearrangement uses TRBV11-2 and TRBJ1-1, with unresolved D. Germline V gives CDR1 SGHAT, CDR2 FQNNGV. The CDR3 extends over 14 amino acids. V lost 6 bases to trimming and J lost 6 bases, with 17 bases between them. The CDR3 protein is CASRTLEERAEAFF. CDR3 coding DNA: TGTGCCAGCAGGACCTTGGAAGAGCGAGCTGAAGCTTTCTTT. The full variable domain, completed using reference TRBV11-2 and TRBJ1-1, is EAGVAQSPRYKIIEKRQSVAFWCNPISGHATLYWYQQILGQGPKLLIQFQNNGVVDDSQLPKDRFSAERLKGVDSTLKIQPAKLEDSAVYLCASRTLEERAEAFFGQGTRLTVV.

The chain uses TRBV6-1 and TRBJ2-1, with 14 positions matching TRBD2. J gave up 10 bases and V 0 bases, and 5 bases lay outside the gene matches. Looked up from germline, CDR1 is MNHNS and CDR2 is SASEGT. The CDR3 totals 16 residues. CDR3 nucleotides: TGTGCCAGCAGTGAAGCCCGACTAGCGGGGGGGCGGGAGCAGTTCTTC. The encoded protein is CASSEARLAGGREQFF.

The rearrangement joins TRBV5-5 to TRBJ1-4, with 7 positions matching TRBD1. The CDR3 totals 14 residues. CDR1 is SGHKS, CDR2 YYEKEE, per germline (reference sequence). V lost 1 base and J lost 6; bases outside the gene matches: 3. The CDR3 DNA reads as TGTGCCAGCAGCTTGATTCAGGGGGATGAAAAACTGTTTTTT. This gives the protein CASSLIQGDEKLFF.

This chain uses TRBV18 with TRBJ1-2; D is perhaps TRBD1 (6 bases). The CDR3 totals 12 residues. Between the trimmed V and J ends, which lost 3 bases and 8 bases, there was a span of 10 bases. From germline, CDR1 is KGHSH and CDR2 LQKENI. CDR3 in DNA: TGTGCCAGCTCACCTCCTGGGGGCGGCTACACCTTC. Encoded protein: CASSPPGGGYTF. Drawing the rest from reference TRBV18 and TRBJ1-2, the complete variable domain is NAGVMQNPRHLVRRRGQEARLRCSPMKGHSHVYWYRQLPEEGLKFMVYLQKENIIDESGMPKERFSAEFPKEGPSILRIQQVVRGDSAAYFCASSPPGGGYTFGSGTRLTVV.

The chain joins TRBV4-2 to TRBJ1-2; 8 bases are shared with TRBD1. The CDR3 extends over 14 amino acids. The V gene's germline CDR1 is LGHNA and CDR2 YNFKEQ. With 7 bases clipped from V and 2 bases from J, the junction kept 6 bases outside the gene matches. CDR3: CASTHRGKNYGYTF. In nucleotides, the CDR3 is TGTGCCAGCACTCACAGGGGGAAAAACTATGGCTACACCTTC.

Concerning this clone: One junction end does not reproduce the germline sequence, and a read error may be involved. The chain combines TRBV29-1 with TRBJ2-3, with D possibly matching TRBD1 (5 bases). Germline V gene lookup returns CDR1 SQVTM and CDR2 ANQGSEA. The CDR3 extends over 15 amino acids. CDR3 bases: TGCAGCGTTGGATTAAACGAGAGACCCACAGGTACGCAGTATTTT. Its protein is CSVGLNERPTGTQYF.

The genes are TRBV7-3 and TRBJ1-1, with a possible D match to TRBD1 (5 bases). With 2 bases removed from V and 5 bases from J, the gap between germline ends came to 12 bases. The germline CDR1 and CDR2 sequences are SGHTA and FQGTGA. CDR3 size: 14 residues. Written as DNA, the CDR3 is TGTGCCAGCAGCTTACGCAGGGCGGGGACTGAAGCTTTCTTT. Translation gives CASSLRRAGTEAFF.

This chain joins TRBV27 and TRBJ1-1; the match to TRBD1 covers 8 bases. This CDR3 is 15 amino acids long. V trimming: 4 bases; J trimming: 5 bases; junction bases outside the gene matches: 9. CDR1 and CDR2 (germline): MNHEY, SMNVEV (reference sequence). The CDR3 DNA reads as TGTGCCAGCAGTTACAGGGGGGGGGAGTGGACTGAAGCTTTCTTT. Protein: CASSYRGGEWTEAFF.

The chain couples TRBV9 to TRBJ1-2, with a tentative D call TRBD1 (5 bases). There are 15 residues in the CDR3. Trimming stripped 0 bases from V and 7 bases from J, with 16 bases between. Germline CDR1 is SGDLS and CDR2 is YYNGEE. For the CDR3, the DNA is TGTGCCAGCAGCGTAGGGGCAGAAGGGGTATCTGGCTACACCTTC. Its protein is CASSVGAEGVSGYTF.

This rearrangement joins TRBV14 to TRBJ1-1; D ambiguous. Germline lookup yields CDR1 SGHDN and CDR2 FVKESK. V was pared by 4 bases and J by 3 bases, with 15 bases between. The CDR3 runs to 15 residues. The DNA for the CDR3 is TGTGCCAGCAGCCCCAAGCCTAGGGAGTACACTGAAGCTTTCTTT. Translated, it gives CASSPKPREYTEAFF.

The gene calls are TRBV19 and TRBJ1-1, with unresolved D. This CDR3 has 12 amino acids. Trimming removed 3 bases at V and 11 bases at J, with 13 bases between. Germline CDR1 reads LNHDA; CDR2 reads SQIVND (reference sequence). The CDR3 DNA is TGTGCCAGTAGTATGCAAACTGCTCCGGCTTTCTTT. Translating it yields CASSMQTAPAFF. The variable domain in full, completed from reference TRBV19 and TRBJ1-1, reads DGGITQSPKYLFRKEGQNVTLSCEQNLNHDAMYWYRQDPGQGLRLIYYSQIVNDFQKGDIAEGYSVSREKKESFPLTVTSAQKNPTAFYLCASSMQTAPAFFGQGTRLTVV.

This rearrangement joins TRBV29-1 to TRBJ2-1, with 8 bases matching TRBD2. CDR1 is SQVTM, CDR2 ANQGSEA, per germline. V was clipped by 4 bases and J by 2 bases; unmatched bases: 4. This CDR3 spans 14 amino acids. The DNA of the CDR3 is TGCAGCGTTGGGGCGCGGGGGGCCTACAATGAGCAGTTCTTC. As protein: CSVGARGAYNEQFF.